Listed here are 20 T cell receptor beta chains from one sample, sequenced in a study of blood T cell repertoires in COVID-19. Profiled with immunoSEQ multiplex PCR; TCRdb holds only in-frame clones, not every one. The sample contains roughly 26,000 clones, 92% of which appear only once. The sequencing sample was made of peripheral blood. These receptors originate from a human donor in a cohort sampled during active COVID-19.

The CDR3 DNA is TGTGCCAGCAGTCCTAGCGGGGGTTGGGATGAGCAGTTCTTC. Translation: CASSPSGGWDEQFF. V usage is TRBV2 and J usage is TRBJ2-1, with TRBD2 matching over 10 bases. Germline trimming cut 5 bases from V and 8 bases from J; bases unmatched to any gene: 6. The germline V gene has CDR1 SNHLY and CDR2 FYNNEI. This CDR3 is 14 amino acids long.

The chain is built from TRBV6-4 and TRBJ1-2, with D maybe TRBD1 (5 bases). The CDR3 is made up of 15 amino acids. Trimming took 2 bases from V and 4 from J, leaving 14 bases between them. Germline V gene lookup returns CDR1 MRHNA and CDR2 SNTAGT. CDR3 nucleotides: TGTGCCAGCAGTGACGGCGGGGGTGAGACCTATGGCTACACCTTC. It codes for CASSDGGGETYGYTF.

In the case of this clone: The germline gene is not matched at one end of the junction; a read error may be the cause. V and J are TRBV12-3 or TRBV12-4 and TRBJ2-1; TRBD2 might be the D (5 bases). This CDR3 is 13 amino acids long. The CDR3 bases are TGTGCCAGCAGCTTAGGGCTAGCTAGTGAGCAGTTCTTC. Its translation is CASSLGLASEQFF.

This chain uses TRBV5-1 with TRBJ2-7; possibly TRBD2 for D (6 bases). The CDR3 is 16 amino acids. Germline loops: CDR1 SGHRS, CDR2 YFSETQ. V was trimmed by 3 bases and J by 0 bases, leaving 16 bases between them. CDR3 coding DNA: TGCGCCAGCAGCTGGGCCGGGACTCCGAGCTCCTACGAGCAGTACTTC. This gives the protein CASSWAGTPSSYEQYF. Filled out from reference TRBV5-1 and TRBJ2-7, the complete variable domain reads KAGVTQTPRYLIKTRGQQVTLSCSPISGHRSVSWYQQTPGQGLQFLFEYFSETQRNKGNFPGRFSGRQFSNSRSEMNVSTLELGDSALYLCASSWAGTPSSYEQYFGPGTRLTVT.

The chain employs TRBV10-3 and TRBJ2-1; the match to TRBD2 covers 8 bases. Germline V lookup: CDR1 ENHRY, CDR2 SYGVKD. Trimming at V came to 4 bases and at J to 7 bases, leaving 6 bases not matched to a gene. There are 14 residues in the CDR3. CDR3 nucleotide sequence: TGTGCCATCAGTGTCGCCGGGACTAGGAATGAGCAGTTCTTC. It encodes CAISVAGTRNEQFF.

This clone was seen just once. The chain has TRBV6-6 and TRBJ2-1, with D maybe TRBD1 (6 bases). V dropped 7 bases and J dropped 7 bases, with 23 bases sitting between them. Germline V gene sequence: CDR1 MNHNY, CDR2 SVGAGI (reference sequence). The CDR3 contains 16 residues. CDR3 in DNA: TGTGCCAGCACCGAAGTCTGGGGGCTAGTTCTGAATGAGCAGTTCTTC. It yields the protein CASTEVWGLVLNEQFF.

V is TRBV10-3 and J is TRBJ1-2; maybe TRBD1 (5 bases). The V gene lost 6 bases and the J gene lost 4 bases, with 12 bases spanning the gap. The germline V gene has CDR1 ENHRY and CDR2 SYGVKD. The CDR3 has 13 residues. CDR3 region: CAISQGEGYGYTF. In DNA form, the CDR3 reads TGTGCCATCAGCCAAGGGGAGGGCTATGGCTACACCTTC.

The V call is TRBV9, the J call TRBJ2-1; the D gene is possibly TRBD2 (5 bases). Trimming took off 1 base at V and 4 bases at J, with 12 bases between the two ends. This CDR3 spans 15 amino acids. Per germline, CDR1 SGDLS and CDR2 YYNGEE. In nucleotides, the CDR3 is TGTGCCAGCAGCGTAAGTCTAGCCCTATACAATGAGCAGTTCTTC. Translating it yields CASSVSLALYNEQFF.

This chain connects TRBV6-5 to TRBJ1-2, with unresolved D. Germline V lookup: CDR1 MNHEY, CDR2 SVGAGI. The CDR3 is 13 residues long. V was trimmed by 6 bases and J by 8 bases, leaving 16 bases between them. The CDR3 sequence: CASSLTRVEGYTF. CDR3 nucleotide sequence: TGTGCCAGCAGCCTTACGCGGGTCGAGGGCTACACCTTC.

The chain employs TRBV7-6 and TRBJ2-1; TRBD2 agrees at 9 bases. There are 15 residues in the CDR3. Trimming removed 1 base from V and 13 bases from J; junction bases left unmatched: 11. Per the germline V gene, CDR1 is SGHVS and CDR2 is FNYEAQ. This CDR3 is CASSLGGLAGGRQFF. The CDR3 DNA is TGTGCCAGCAGCTTAGGGGGTCTGGCGGGGGGGCGCCAGTTCTTC. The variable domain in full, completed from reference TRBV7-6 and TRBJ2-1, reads GAGVSQSPRYKVTKRGQDVALRCDPISGHVSLYWYRQALGQGPEFLTYFNYEAQQDKSGLPNDRFSAERPEGSISTLTIQRTEQRDSAMYRCASSLGGLAGGRQFFGPGTRLTVL.

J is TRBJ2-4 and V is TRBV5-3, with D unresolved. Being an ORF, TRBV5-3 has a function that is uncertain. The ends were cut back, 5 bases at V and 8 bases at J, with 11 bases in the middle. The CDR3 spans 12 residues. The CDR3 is CARSGRVDIQYF. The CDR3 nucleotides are TGTGCCAGAAGTGGGCGCGTGGACATTCAGTACTTC.

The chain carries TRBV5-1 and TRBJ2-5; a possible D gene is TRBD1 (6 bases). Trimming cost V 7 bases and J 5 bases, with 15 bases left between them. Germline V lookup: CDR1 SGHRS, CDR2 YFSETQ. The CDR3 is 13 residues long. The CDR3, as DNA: TGCGCCAGCTTTCTAAACAGGGTTGAGACCCAGTACTTC. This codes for CASFLNRVETQYF. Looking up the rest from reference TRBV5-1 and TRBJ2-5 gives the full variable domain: KAGVTQTPRYLIKTRGQQVTLSCSPISGHRSVSWYQQTPGQGLQFLFEYFSETQRNKGNFPGRFSGRQFSNSRSEMNVSTLELGDSALYLCASFLNRVETQYFGPGTRLLVL.

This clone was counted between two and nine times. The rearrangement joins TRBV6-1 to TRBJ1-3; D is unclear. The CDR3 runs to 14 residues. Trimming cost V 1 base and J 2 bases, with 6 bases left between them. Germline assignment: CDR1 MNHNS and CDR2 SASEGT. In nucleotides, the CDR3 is TGTGCCAGCAGTGAAGGTCGAGCTGGAAACACCATATATTTT. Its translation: CASSEGRAGNTIYF.

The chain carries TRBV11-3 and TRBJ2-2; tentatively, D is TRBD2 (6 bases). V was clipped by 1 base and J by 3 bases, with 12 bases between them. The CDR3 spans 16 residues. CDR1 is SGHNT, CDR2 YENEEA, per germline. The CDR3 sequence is CASSLGGTGDTGELFF. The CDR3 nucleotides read TGTGCCAGCAGCTTAGGGGGGACGGGAGACACCGGGGAGCTGTTTTTT.

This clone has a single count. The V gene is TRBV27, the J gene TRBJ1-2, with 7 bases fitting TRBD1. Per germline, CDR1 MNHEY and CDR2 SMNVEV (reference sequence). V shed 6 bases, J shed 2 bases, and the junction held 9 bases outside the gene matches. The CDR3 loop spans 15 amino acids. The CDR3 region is CASSPMGQPNYGYTF. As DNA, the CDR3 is TGTGCCAGCAGCCCCATGGGACAGCCGAACTATGGCTACACCTTC.

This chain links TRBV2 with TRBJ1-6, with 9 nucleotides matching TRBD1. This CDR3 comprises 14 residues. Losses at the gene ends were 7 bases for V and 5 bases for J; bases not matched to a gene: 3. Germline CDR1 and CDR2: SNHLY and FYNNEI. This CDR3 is CASIRDRDNSPLHF. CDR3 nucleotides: TGTGCCAGCATCAGGGACAGGGATAATTCACCCCTCCACTTT.

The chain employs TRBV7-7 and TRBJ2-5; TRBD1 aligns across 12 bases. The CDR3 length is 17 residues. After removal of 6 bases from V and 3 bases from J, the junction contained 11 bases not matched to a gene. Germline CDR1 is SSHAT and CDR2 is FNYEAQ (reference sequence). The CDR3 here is CASSPLPGQGAEETQYF. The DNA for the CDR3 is TGTGCCAGCAGTCCTCTACCGGGACAGGGGGCTGAAGAGACCCAGTACTTC.

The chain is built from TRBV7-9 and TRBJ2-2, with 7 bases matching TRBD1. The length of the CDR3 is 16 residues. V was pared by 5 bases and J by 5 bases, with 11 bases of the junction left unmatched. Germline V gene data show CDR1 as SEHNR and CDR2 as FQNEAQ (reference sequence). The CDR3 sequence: CASSEGAFGPTGELFF. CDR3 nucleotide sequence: TGTGCCAGCAGCGAGGGGGCCTTTGGGCCGACCGGGGAGCTGTTTTTT. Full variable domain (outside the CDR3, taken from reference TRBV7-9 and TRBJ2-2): DTGVSQNPRHKITKRGQNVTFRCDPISEHNRLYWYRQTLGQGPEFLTYFQNEAQLEKSRLLSDRFSAERPKGSFSTLEIQRTEQGDSAMYLCASSEGAFGPTGELFFGEGSRLTVL.

DNA for the CDR3: TGCAGCGTTGACCCGGGCGGGGAGCTGTTTTTT. Amino acids: CSVDPGGELFF. This chain uses TRBV29-1 with TRBJ2-2; no definite D call. V was clipped by 3 bases and J by 7 bases, with 6 bases between them. This CDR3 region has 11 residues. From germline, CDR1 is SQVTM and CDR2 ANQGSEA.

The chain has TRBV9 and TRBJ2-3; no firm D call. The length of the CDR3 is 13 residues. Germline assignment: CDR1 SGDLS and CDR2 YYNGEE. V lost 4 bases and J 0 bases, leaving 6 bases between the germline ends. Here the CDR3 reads CASSSPSTDTQYF. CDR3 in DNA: TGTGCCAGCAGCTCCCCTAGCACAGATACGCAGTATTTT.